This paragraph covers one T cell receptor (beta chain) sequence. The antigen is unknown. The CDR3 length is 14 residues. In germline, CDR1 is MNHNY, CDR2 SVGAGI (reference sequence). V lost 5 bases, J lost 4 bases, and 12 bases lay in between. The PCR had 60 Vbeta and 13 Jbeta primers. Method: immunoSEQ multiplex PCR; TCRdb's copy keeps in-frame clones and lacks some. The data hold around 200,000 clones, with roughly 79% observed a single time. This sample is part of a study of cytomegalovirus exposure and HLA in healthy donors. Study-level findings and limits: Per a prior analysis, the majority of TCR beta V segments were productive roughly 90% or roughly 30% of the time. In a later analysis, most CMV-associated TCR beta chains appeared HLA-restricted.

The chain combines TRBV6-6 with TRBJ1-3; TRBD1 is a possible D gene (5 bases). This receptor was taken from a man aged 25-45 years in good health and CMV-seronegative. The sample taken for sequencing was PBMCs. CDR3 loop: CASSNGGYGNTIYF. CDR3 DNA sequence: TGTGCCAGCAGTAATGGGGGGTACGGAAACACCATATATTTT.